The sequence of this T cell receptor beta chain was determined in a study of response to subunit inactivated influenza vaccine. Regarding the study as a whole: There was a suggestion from the authors that each seasonal influenza vaccination recruits few new T cells.

Each CDR3 protein gets one entry after TCRdb re-called the RT-PCR reads with MiXCR. The sample includes 650,000 to 800,000 distinct CDR3 sequences, around 14% of them seen just once. CDR1 and CDR2 (germline): SGHVS, FNYEAQ. CDR3 length: 16 amino acids. V was clipped by 2 bases and J by 3 bases; unmatched bases: 9. On this clonotype itself: What it recognizes is unknown.

Sequenced here: PBMCs from blood, sampled around 14 days before vaccination. The rearrangement joins TRBV7-6 to TRBJ2-7; TRBD1 aligns across 8 bases. The sequence was obtained from a man between 50 and 59 years old who received an inactivated influenza vaccine. The CDR3 region is CASSLSSGQGLYEQYF. CDR3 DNA: TGTGCCAGCAGCTTAAGTTCCGGACAGGGACTCTACGAGCAGTACTTC. The whole variable domain, remainder taken from reference TRBV7-6 and TRBJ2-7, is GAGVSQSPRYKVTKRGQDVALRCDPISGHVSLYWYRQALGQGPEFLTYFNYEAQQDKSGLPNDRFSAERPEGSISTLTIQRTEQRDSAMYRCASSLSSGQGLYEQYFGPGTRLTVT.